This entry lists 8 T cell receptor beta chains sequenced from one sample in a study of cytomegalovirus exposure and HLA in healthy donors (dated by TCRdb to 2017 to 2019). The library was produced with the immunoSEQ multiplex PCR assay. The multiplex PCR relied on a mix of 60 forward primers for TCR Vbeta segments and 13 reverse primers for TCR Jbeta segments. TCRdb holds this immuneACCESS table with in-frame rearrangements only. Some clones are missing; in checked studies, unresolved V genes explain under half, and the rest has no known cause. A total of about 150,000 clones appear in this sample, about 68% of them only once. The ten biggest clones cover 2% to 2.5% of the sample. The sample comprised PBMCs. Receptor source: a man aged 30 to 45 in good health and CMV-seronegative.

A single count supports this clone. The chain carries TRBV7-2 and TRBJ1-1; weak D call: TRBD1 (5 bases). Germline CDR1 SGHTA, CDR2 FQGNSA. V dropped 2 bases and J dropped 1 base, with 8 bases sitting between them. This CDR3 spans 14 amino acids. CDR3 region: CASSLQGGNTEAFF. In DNA form, the CDR3 reads TGTGCCAGCAGCTTACAGGGTGGGAACACTGAAGCTTTCTTT.

As to this clone: Different DNA sequences within this sample yield the same CDR3. The chain has TRBV27 and TRBJ1-1; 7 bases align to TRBD1. Per the germline V gene, CDR1 is MNHEY and CDR2 is SMNVEV (reference sequence). The CDR3 has 14 residues. V shed 3 bases, J shed 2 bases, and the junction held 3 bases outside the gene matches. The CDR3 here is CASSLNRGNTEAFF. CDR3 coding DNA: TGTGCCAGCAGTTTGAACAGGGGAAACACTGAAGCTTTCTTT.

The table lists this clone with a count of one. This chain connects TRBV9 to TRBJ2-7; TRBD2 is a possible D gene (6 bases). Germline V gives CDR1 SGDLS, CDR2 YYNGEE. V lost 4 bases and J 9 bases, leaving 17 bases between the germline ends. This CDR3 is 13 amino acids long. CDR3 sequence (DNA): TGTGCCAGCAGCAACGGACTACCAGAAGGGCAGTACTTC. It codes for CASSNGLPEGQYF.

This clone is medium-sized. The V gene is TRBV30, the J gene TRBJ2-2, with D tentatively TRBD1 (6 bases). The CDR3 loop spans 14 amino acids. V was cut by 2 bases and J by 4 bases, with 11 bases left in between. Germline V gives CDR1 GTSNPN, CDR2 SVGIG (reference sequence). The CDR3 region has the DNA TGTGCCTGGAGTTTCGGACAGCCCACCGGGGAGCTGTTTTTT. It codes for CAWSFGQPTGELFF.

The V call is TRBV9, the J call TRBJ2-7, with D maybe TRBD1 (6 bases). V lost 0 bases and J 3 bases, leaving 13 bases between the germline ends. The CDR3 contains 15 residues. The germline CDR1 and CDR2 sequences are SGDLS and YYNGEE. CDR3 loop: CASSVAGQGLYEQYF. The CDR3 DNA follows: TGTGCCAGCAGCGTAGCGGGTCAGGGGCTCTACGAGCAGTACTTC.

This clone was recorded a few times. This chain connects TRBV7-6 to TRBJ2-5; TRBD2 is a possible D gene (5 bases). This CDR3 region has 13 residues. V dropped 1 base and J dropped 2 bases, with 5 bases sitting between them. Germline V gives CDR1 SGHVS, CDR2 FNYEAQ. The CDR3 DNA reads TGTGCCAGCAGCTTAGGAGGGCAAGAGACCCAGTACTTC. Translated: CASSLGGQETQYF. Filled out from reference TRBV7-6 and TRBJ2-5, the complete variable domain reads GAGVSQSPRYKVTKRGQDVALRCDPISGHVSLYWYRQALGQGPEFLTYFNYEAQQDKSGLPNDRFSAERPEGSISTLTIQRTEQRDSAMYRCASSLGGQETQYFGPGTRLLVL.

V is TRBV7-9 and J is TRBJ2-7; no reliable D call. The CDR3 covers 12 residues. CDR1 and CDR2 from the germline V gene are SEHNR and FQNEAQ (reference sequence). The V and J ends lost 4 bases and 6 bases respectively, with 10 bases between them. CDR3 amino acids: CASSSLPSEQYF. The CDR3 coding sequence is TGTGCCAGCAGCTCCCTCCCCAGCGAGCAGTACTTC.

Concerning this clone: At one end, the junction sequence differs from germline, possibly due to a read error. Here the CDR3 DNA reads TGTGCCAGCAGAGAAGACCCGGGACAGGGCTACGAGCAGTACTTC. It translates to CASREDPGQGYEQYF. The chain carries TRBV2 and TRBJ2-7; 9 bases fit TRBD1. The CDR3 runs to 15 residues. CDR1 and CDR2 (germline): SNHLY, FYNNEI.